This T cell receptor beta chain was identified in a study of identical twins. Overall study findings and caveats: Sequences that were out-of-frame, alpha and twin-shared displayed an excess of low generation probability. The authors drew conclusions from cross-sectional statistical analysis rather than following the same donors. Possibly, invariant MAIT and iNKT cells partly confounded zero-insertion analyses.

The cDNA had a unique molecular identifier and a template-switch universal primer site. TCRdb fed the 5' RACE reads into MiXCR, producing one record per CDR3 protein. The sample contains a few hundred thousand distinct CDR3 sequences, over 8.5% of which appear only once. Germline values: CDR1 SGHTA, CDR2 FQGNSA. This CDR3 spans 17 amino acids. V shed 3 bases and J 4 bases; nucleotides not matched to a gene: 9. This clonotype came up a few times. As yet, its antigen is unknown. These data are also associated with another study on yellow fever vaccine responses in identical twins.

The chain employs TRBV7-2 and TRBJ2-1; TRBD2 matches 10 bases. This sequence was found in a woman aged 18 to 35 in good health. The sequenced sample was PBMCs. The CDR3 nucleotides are TGTGCCAGCAGCTTTTTAGCTAGCGGGGGCCTTTACAATGAGCAGTTCTTC. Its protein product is CASSFLASGGLYNEQFF.